The rows below give T cell receptor beta chains drawn from one sample of a study of cytomegalovirus exposure and HLA in healthy donors. Measured with immunoSEQ multiplex PCR; TCRdb has only the in-frame clones, and not every one. Here the sample spans fewer than 150,000 clones, approximately 61% being singletons. Sequenced sample: PBMCs. These receptors came from a human donor in good health. Both conserved end residues are part of each CDR3. The D gene is left open where the match is weak.

d_call: TRBD1; v_call: TRBV2; j_call: TRBJ1-4; cdr3_length: 15; cdr3_aa: CASRKGGRANEKLFF
d_call: TRBD2; v_call: TRBV10-1; j_call: TRBJ2-2; cdr3_length: 16; cdr3_aa: CASSPSGGGRTGELFF
d_call: TRBD2; v_call: TRBV11-3; j_call: TRBJ2-7; cdr3_length: 16; cdr3_aa: CASSPTYGGRVHEQYF
d_call: TRBD2; v_call: TRBV5-1; j_call: TRBJ2-3; cdr3_length: 14; cdr3_aa: CASSFMGRADTQYF
d_call: .; v_call: TRBV20-1; j_call: TRBJ2-3; cdr3_length: 11; cdr3_aa: CSARYSQTQYF
d_call: TRBD1; v_call: TRBV5-1; j_call: TRBJ1-2; cdr3_length: 14; cdr3_aa: CASSADRGQDGYTF
d_call: TRBD2; v_call: TRBV7-9; j_call: TRBJ2-7; cdr3_length: 14; cdr3_aa: CASSQLAEPYEQYF
d_call: .; v_call: TRBV2; j_call: TRBJ2-3; cdr3_length: 9; cdr3_aa: CPAREDFYF
d_call: TRBD1; v_call: TRBV19; j_call: TRBJ2-2; cdr3_length: 14; cdr3_aa: CASSTGEHTGELFF
d_call: TRBD2; v_call: TRBV4-1; j_call: TRBJ2-1; cdr3_length: 15; cdr3_aa: CASSQQTSGNNEQFF
d_call: TRBD1; v_call: TRBV11-2; j_call: TRBJ2-7; cdr3_length: 15; cdr3_aa: CASSLKGAGGNEQYF
d_call: TRBD2; v_call: TRBV28; j_call: TRBJ2-2; cdr3_length: 16; cdr3_aa: CASSNLAGGGTGELFF
d_call: .; v_call: TRBV19; j_call: TRBJ1-2; cdr3_length: 14; cdr3_aa: CASSIGEGDYGYTF
d_call: TRBD1; v_call: TRBV7-6; j_call: TRBJ2-2; cdr3_length: 14; cdr3_aa: CASSRDRGSGELFF
d_call: .; v_call: TRBV7-2; j_call: TRBJ2-7; cdr3_length: 15; cdr3_aa: CASSPQALSPPWQYF
d_call: TRBD2; v_call: TRBV9; j_call: TRBJ2-7; cdr3_length: 19; cdr3_aa: CASSVAGTSGSAYASEQYF
d_call: TRBD2; v_call: TRBV5-4; j_call: TRBJ2-1; cdr3_length: 15; cdr3_aa: CASSAGLAGGGEQFF
d_call: .; v_call: TRBV6-1; j_call: TRBJ1-5; cdr3_length: 13; cdr3_aa: CASRDSLNQPQHF
d_call: TRBD2; v_call: TRBV5-1; j_call: TRBJ2-2; cdr3_length: 17; cdr3_aa: CASSMTSGSINTGELFF
d_call: .; v_call: TRBV7-8; j_call: TRBJ2-7; cdr3_length: 15; cdr3_aa: CASSLRRGLYYEQYF
d_call: .; v_call: TRBV7-9; j_call: TRBJ2-5; cdr3_length: 15; cdr3_aa: CASSSQGGLGETQYF
d_call: .; v_call: TRBV7-9; j_call: TRBJ1-1; cdr3_length: 14; cdr3_aa: CASSSWQGGTEAFF
d_call: .; v_call: TRBV15; j_call: TRBJ2-7; cdr3_length: 17; cdr3_aa: CATSREGRGYRSYEQYF
d_call: .; v_call: TRBV6-1; j_call: TRBJ2-1; cdr3_length: 15; cdr3_aa: CAISGWAQADNEQFF
d_call: .; v_call: TRBV11-2; j_call: TRBJ1-5; cdr3_length: 13; cdr3_aa: CPSSLSSNQPQHF
d_call: .; v_call: TRBV29-1; j_call: TRBJ2-3; cdr3_length: 13; cdr3_aa: CSVESRGSDTQYF
d_call: .; v_call: TRBV28; j_call: TRBJ1-2; cdr3_length: 16; cdr3_aa: CASSFRGEAEPPGYTF
d_call: .; v_call: TRBV5-1; j_call: TRBJ2-1; cdr3_length: 13; cdr3_aa: CASSLAFDNEQFF
d_call: TRBD1; v_call: TRBV19; j_call: TRBJ1-4; cdr3_length: 18; cdr3_aa: CASSTGTGYWGMGEKLFF
d_call: .; v_call: TRBV11-2; j_call: TRBJ2-4; cdr3_length: 15; cdr3_aa: CASSPIRHGKNIQYF
d_call: .; v_call: TRBV14; j_call: TRBJ1-2; cdr3_length: 16; cdr3_aa: CASSQDRGTQEGGYTF
d_call: TRBD1; v_call: TRBV11-3; j_call: TRBJ2-7; cdr3_length: 14; cdr3_aa: CASSRWDRGYEQYF
d_call: .; v_call: TRBV5-1; j_call: TRBJ2-7; cdr3_length: 13; cdr3_aa: CASRADGRYEQYF
d_call: TRBD2; v_call: TRBV5-1; j_call: TRBJ2-7; cdr3_length: 16; cdr3_aa: CASSRGLAGLTYEQYF
d_call: .; v_call: TRBV5-8; j_call: TRBJ2-3; cdr3_length: 14; cdr3_aa: CASSLAYFPDTQYF
d_call: TRBD1; v_call: TRBV6-6; j_call: TRBJ1-3; cdr3_length: 14; cdr3_aa: CASSLPDRGNTIYF
d_call: TRBD2; v_call: TRBV5-1; j_call: TRBJ2-3; cdr3_length: 17; cdr3_aa: CASSLGALAGVADTQYF
d_call: .; v_call: TRBV6-4; j_call: TRBJ2-2; cdr3_length: 15; cdr3_aa: CASSGQGIGTGELFF
d_call: .; v_call: TRBV6-1; j_call: TRBJ2-7; cdr3_length: 16; cdr3_aa: CASSKGVGSSSYEQYF
d_call: .; v_call: TRBV9; j_call: TRBJ1-2; cdr3_length: 12; cdr3_aa: CASSVGSGGYTF
d_call: TRBD1; v_call: TRBV6-1; j_call: TRBJ2-1; cdr3_length: 14; cdr3_aa: CASTSGGSYNEQFF
d_call: TRBD2; v_call: TRBV28; j_call: TRBJ2-3; cdr3_length: 16; cdr3_aa: CASSLLAGGSTDTQYF
d_call: .; v_call: TRBV5-5; j_call: .; cdr3_length: 15; cdr3_aa: CASSLVLAQIYEQYF
d_call: TRBD2; v_call: TRBV7-9; j_call: TRBJ2-1; cdr3_length: 12; cdr3_aa: CASWGLAGASVF
d_call: TRBD1; v_call: TRBV5-1; j_call: TRBJ2-7; cdr3_length: 14; cdr3_aa: CASSLPRDSVEQYF
d_call: TRBD2; v_call: TRBV9; j_call: TRBJ2-3; cdr3_length: 16; cdr3_aa: CASSPLAGGGTDTQYF
d_call: .; v_call: TRBV11-1; j_call: TRBJ2-7; cdr3_length: 12; cdr3_aa: CASSLIELEQYF
d_call: .; v_call: TRBV6-5; j_call: TRBJ1-5; cdr3_length: 15; cdr3_aa: CASSPVGRSNQPQHF
d_call: .; v_call: TRBV6-1; j_call: TRBJ1-2; cdr3_length: 11; cdr3_aa: CASMRIDGYTF
d_call: .; v_call: TRBV6-5; j_call: TRBJ1-1; cdr3_length: 12; cdr3_aa: CASLQGEGEAFF
d_call: .; v_call: TRBV5-6; j_call: TRBJ1-6; cdr3_length: 16; cdr3_aa: CASSLDQGRVNSPLHF
d_call: .; v_call: TRBV28; j_call: TRBJ2-7; cdr3_length: 14; cdr3_aa: CASSYRMSSYEQYF